The rows below give T cell receptor beta chains drawn from one sample of a study of cytomegalovirus exposure and HLA in healthy donors. TCRdb keeps only in-frame clones here, not all; method: immunoSEQ multiplex PCR. In the table there are roughly 84,000 clones, 78% of which are singletons. The sequencing input was PBMCs. These receptors were obtained from a male donor in good health and CMV-seropositive. Each CDR3 is given with its conserved first and last residue. A D gene is named only where the DNA matches it firmly. Expanded clones are given a class, and other clones once, few, many or no size at all.

clone_size j_call d_call v_call cdr3_aa cdr3_nt
. TRBJ1-1 . TRBV5-5 CASSLVVGTEAFF TGTGCCAGCAGCTTGGTGGTCGGCACTGAAGCTTTCTTT
. TRBJ1-2 TRBD1 TRBV5-1 CASSLSGGASYGYTF TGCGCCAGCAGCCTGTCAGGGGGCGCCAGCTATGGCTACACCTTC
many TRBJ2-2 TRBD1 TRBV28 CAKQARQGMAGELFF TGTGCCAAGCAGGCTCGACAGGGGATGGCCGGGGAGCTGTTTTTT
. TRBJ2-1 TRBD1 TRBV9 CASSGDRKNPYNEQFF TGTGCCAGCAGCGGGGACAGAAAAAACCCCTACAATGAGCAGTTCTTC
. TRBJ1-6 . TRBV13 CASSLSNSPLHF TGTGCCAGCAGCCTTAGTAATTCACCCCTCCACTTT
. TRBJ1-4 . TRBV6-5 CASSFLTGKLFF TGTGCCAGCAGTTTCCTTACTGGAAAACTGTTTTTT
. TRBJ1-1 . TRBV5-3 CARSFSGGMNTEAFF TGTGCCAGAAGCTTTTCCGGGGGGATGAACACTGAAGCTTTCTTT
. TRBJ2-5 TRBD2 TRBV19 CASTRGGGRAAGETQYF TGTGCCAGTACTCGAGGAGGCGGGAGGGCCGCCGGAGAGACCCAGTACTTC
. TRBJ2-7 . TRBV18 CASSHDLYEQYF TGTGCCAGCTCACACGACTTATACGAGCAGTACTTC
. TRBJ2-5 . TRBV7-3 CASSPRSGETQYF TGTGCCAGCAGCCCCCGATCAGGGGAGACCCAGTACTTC
. TRBJ2-7 . TRBV5-1 CASSLATLDSYEQYF TGCGCCAGCAGCTTGGCTACCCTGGACAGCTACGAGCAGTACTTC
. TRBJ2-2 TRBD1 TRBV27 CASSRPGTGWTPAGELFF TGTGCCAGCAGCCGTCCCGGGACAGGGTGGACCCCCGCCGGGGAGCTGTTTTTT
. TRBJ2-6 . TRBV7-8 CASSFGQFSGANVLTF TGTGCCAGCAGCTTTGGACAATTCTCTGGGGCCAACGTCCTGACTTTC
. TRBJ1-6 TRBD1 TRBV5-1 CASSAQGAYNSPLHF TGCGCCAGCAGCGCACAGGGGGCCTATAATTCACCCCTCCACTTT
. TRBJ1-5 . TRBV27 CASQRTGGSNQPQHF TGTGCCAGTCAGAGGACTGGAGGAAGCAATCAGCCCCAGCATTTT
. TRBJ2-3 . TRBV5-6 CASIRGSTDTQYF TGTGCCAGCATCCGGGGGAGCACAGATACGCAGTATTTT
once TRBJ2-6 TRBD2 TRBV5-1 CASSPSGGSGANVLTF TGCGCCAGCAGCCCTTCGGGGGGGTCTGGGGCCAACGTCCTGACTTTC
. TRBJ2-3 . TRBV6-1 CASSDLQRSTDTQYF TGTGCCAGCAGTGATTTACAACGAAGCACAGATACGCAGTATTTT
. TRBJ1-1 . TRBV5-1 CASSLAPQNTEAFF TGCGCCAGCAGCTTGGCCCCACAGAACACTGAAGCTTTCTTT
. TRBJ1-3 . TRBV6-5 CASTQFPGNTIYF TGTGCCAGCACCCAATTCCCTGGAAACACCATATATTTT
. TRBJ1-1 . TRBV5-1 CASSFGGNTEAFF TGCGCCAGCAGCTTCGGGGGTAACACTGAAGCTTTCTTT